The clone carrying this T cell receptor beta chain appeared a few times. Researchers amplified the TCR beta CDR3 regions from RNA transcripts. The primer set for the first-round RT-PCR of the TCR CDR3 was HTBI. TCRdb used MiXCR to reprocess the multiplex PCR reads, holding one entry per CDR3 protein. Here the sample spans approximately 640,000 distinct CDR3 sequences, just under 45% being singletons. The germline V and J ends were trimmed by 2 bases and 5 bases, with 12 bases remaining between them. Looked up from germline, CDR1 is MGHDK and CDR2 is SYGVNS. The CDR3 extends over 14 amino acids. These data come from a study of T cells in Graves' hyperthyroidism and ophthalmopathy.

This receptor was identified in an adult man with Graves' disease, either hyperthyroidism or ophthalmopathy (not recorded which). Sequencing was performed on peripheral blood or thyroid tissue (not recorded which). This chain connects TRBV25-1 to TRBJ1-1; the D is unclear. The CDR3 sequence is CASSERDGGTEAFF. The CDR3, as DNA: TGTGCCAGCAGTGAAAGGGATGGTGGGACTGAAGCTTTCTTT.